This TCR beta chain is drawn from a study of T cells after yellow fever vaccination. The wider study: Preparing low-cell-number fractions relied on SMART-Seq v4 Ultra Low Input.

The CDR3 contains 14 residues. V dropped 3 bases and J dropped 6 bases, with 11 bases sitting between them. Germline loops: CDR1 SGHTA, CDR2 FQGNSA. This clonotype was seen many times. Antigen: not known. The study's findings and limits: Highly abundant clonotypes carried over from the bulk population could end up in FACS-sorted repertoires as contaminants.

Template switching with 5'RACE generated the TCR cDNA and added a universal primer site and UMIs. TCRdb analysed the 5' RACE reads with MiXCR anew, one entry per CDR3 protein. The data contain 150,000 or so distinct CDR3 sequences, 5% to 8% of them singletons. This receptor was identified in a man in his thirties or forties who received the YFV17D yellow fever vaccine. The chain recombines TRBV7-2 with TRBJ2-2, with unresolved D. The sample in question was CD4+ T cells sorted from PBMCs, obtained 10 days after the yellow fever booster vaccination. CDR3 sequence reads: CASSLDPSSGELFF. CDR3 DNA: TGTGCCAGCAGCTTGGATCCTAGTTCCGGGGAGCTGTTTTTT.